Shown below are 21 T cell receptor beta chains from a single sample sequenced in a study of cytomegalovirus exposure and HLA in healthy donors. Profiling relied on immunoSEQ multiplex PCR, and the TCRdb table lists in-frame clones only, not all of them. The table includes around 160,000 clones, around four fifths detected once. Sequenced sample: PBMCs. Receptors originate from a man aged 25-45 years in good health and CMV-seropositive.

J is TRBJ2-7 and V is TRBV7-8, with no clear D. The CDR3 runs to 14 residues. V lost 1 base and J 1 base, leaving 8 bases between the germline ends. Germline CDR1 reads SGHVS; CDR2 reads FQNEAQ. CDR3 DNA: TGTGCCAGCAGCTTAGAGGCAGCGTCCTACGAGCAGTACTTC. Encoded protein: CASSLEAASYEQYF.

This clone came up a few times. The rearrangement links TRBV9 to TRBJ2-1; maybe TRBD1 (6 bases). CDR1 and CDR2 (germline): SGDLS, YYNGEE. The V end lost 3 bases, the J end lost 3 bases, and 13 bases lay between the germline ends. This CDR3 has 15 residues. CDR3 residues: CASSAYSRGYNEQFF. CDR3 nucleotide sequence: TGTGCCAGCAGCGCCTATAGCAGGGGCTACAATGAGCAGTTCTTC.

The rearrangement joins TRBV5-5 to TRBJ2-1, with 10 bases identical to TRBD1. The CDR3 is 18 residues long. Germline assignment: CDR1 SGHKS and CDR2 YYEKEE (reference sequence). V dropped 0 bases and J dropped 5; count of bases not matched to a gene: 11. Here the CDR3 DNA reads TGTGCCAGCAGCTTGGCCCCCGGTGGCGGGACAGGGGACAATGAGCAGTTCTTC. Translated, it gives CASSLAPGGGTGDNEQFF.

The chain links TRBV6-6 to TRBJ1-2, with D uncertain. This CDR3 region has 12 residues. Germline CDR1 MNHNY, CDR2 SVGAGI (reference sequence). Trimming shortened V by 6 bases and J by 0 bases, and 5 bases separated the two germline ends. The CDR3 nucleotides are TGTGCCAGCAGCCCGGCTAACTATGGCTACACCTTC. Its translation is CASSPANYGYTF.

Regarding this clone: In the same sample, other DNA sequences code for this CDR3. This sequence joins TRBV19 and TRBJ2-3; D gene unclear. V was trimmed by 6 bases and J by 0 bases, leaving 7 bases between them. Germline CDR1 is LNHDA and CDR2 is SQIVND (reference sequence). The CDR3 length is 13 residues. CDR3 bases: TGTGCCAGTAGCCGGGTAAGCACAGATACGCAGTATTTT. Translation: CASSRVSTDTQYF.

CDR3 in amino acids: CASSKGGQETQYF. The CDR3 DNA reads TGTGCCAGCAGCAAGGGGGGGCAGGAGACCCAGTACTTC. V usage is TRBV5-4 and J usage is TRBJ2-5; D might be TRBD2 (7 bases). Germline CDR1 reads SGHNT; CDR2 reads YYREEE (reference sequence). The germline V and J ends were trimmed by 4 bases and 5 bases, with 12 bases remaining between them. This CDR3 is built from 13 residues.

This chain joins TRBV5-1 and TRBJ1-2; D remains ambiguous. Germline CDR1 SGHRS, CDR2 YFSETQ. The CDR3 runs 13 residues. Trimming left V 4 bases short and J 2 bases short, with 9 bases between. The CDR3 loop is CASSQTENYGYTF. In DNA form, the CDR3 reads TGCGCCAGCAGCCAGACGGAGAACTATGGCTACACCTTC.

The rearrangement uses TRBV27 and TRBJ1-2; D is perhaps TRBD1 (5 bases). Per germline, CDR1 MNHEY and CDR2 SMNVEV (reference sequence). The CDR3 contains 16 residues. V gave up 1 base and J gave up 8 bases, with 20 bases separating them. Here the CDR3 DNA reads TGTGCCAGCAGTTTATATCCCGGGGGTCGGGTAGGGGGCTACACCTTC. Translated: CASSLYPGGRVGGYTF.

A single count supports this clone. This chain uses TRBV13 with TRBJ2-5, with D perhaps TRBD1 (8 bases). V lost 5 bases, J lost 0 bases, and 16 bases lay in between. CDR3 length equals 16 residues. CDR1 PRHDT and CDR2 FYEKMQ come from the germline V gene (reference sequence). CDR3 DNA sequence: TGTGCCAGCAGCCCGTGGACAGGGACTAACCAAGAGACCCAGTACTTC. It yields the protein CASSPWTGTNQETQYF.

About this clone: The same CDR3 arises from other DNA sequences in this sample as well. The genes are TRBV6-5 and TRBJ2-7, with 9 nucleotides matching TRBD1. CDR1 and CDR2 (germline): MNHEY, SVGAGI. The CDR3 contains 15 residues. With V trimmed by 0 bases and J by 2 bases, 2 bases remained unmatched. CDR3 DNA: TGTGCCAGCAGTTACTCGCGGACAGGGGCCTACGAGCAGTACTTC. This codes for CASSYSRTGAYEQYF.

Here the CDR3 DNA reads TGTGCCAGCGGAACAGGAAACTACGAGCAGTACTTC. Protein product: CASGTGNYEQYF. The gene calls are TRBV9 and TRBJ2-7; D may be TRBD1 (5 bases). The germline gives CDR1 SGDLS, CDR2 YYNGEE. V was clipped by 7 bases and J by 3 bases, with 11 bases between them. The CDR3 has 12 amino acids.

This sequence joins TRBV9 and TRBJ2-5, with 12 bases aligning to TRBD1. The V gene end was trimmed by 3 bases and the J gene end by 4 bases; junction bases not matched to a gene: 7. The CDR3 is 16 amino acids. CDR1 and CDR2 from the germline V gene are SGDLS and YYNGEE. CDR3 in DNA: TGTGCCAGCAGCGAAGGGACAGGGGGCTGGGGAGAGACCCAGTACTTC. As protein: CASSEGTGGWGETQYF.

The chain joins TRBV7-6 to TRBJ2-5; 10 bases are a match to TRBD1. The germline V gene has CDR1 SGHVS and CDR2 FNYEAQ. The V and J ends lost 5 bases and 5 bases, in that order; junction bases with no gene match: 5. The CDR3 spans 14 residues. CDR3 protein: CASSPGTGEETQYF. Written as DNA, the CDR3 is TGTGCCAGCAGCCCCGGGACAGGGGAGGAGACCCAGTACTTC.

This chain uses TRBV18 with TRBJ1-5, with 10 bases matching TRBD1. The CDR3 sequence is 14 residues long. Germline V gene data show CDR1 as KGHSH and CDR2 as LQKENI. Trimming at V came to 6 bases and at J to 6 bases, leaving 5 bases not matched to a gene. The CDR3 sequence: CASSSGQGGQPQHF. For the CDR3, the DNA is TGTGCCAGCTCTTCAGGACAGGGGGGTCAGCCCCAGCATTTT. The full variable domain, rest sourced from reference TRBV18 and TRBJ1-5, is NAGVMQNPRHLVRRRGQEARLRCSPMKGHSHVYWYRQLPEEGLKFMVYLQKENIIDESGMPKERFSAEFPKEGPSILRIQQVVRGDSAAYFCASSSGQGGQPQHFGDGTRLSIL.

This clone was found a few times. The chain combines TRBV6-5 with TRBJ2-7, with TRBD1 matching 11 bases. Trimming removed 5 bases from V and 3 bases from J; junction bases left unmatched: 3. This CDR3 contains 14 residues. From germline, CDR1 is MNHEY and CDR2 SVGAGI. In DNA form, the CDR3 reads TGTGCCAGCAGTACCGGGACAGGGGGCTACGAGCAGTACTTC. Translated, it gives CASSTGTGGYEQYF.

The rearrangement links TRBV6-5 to TRBJ2-3, with D possibly TRBD1 on 6 matching bases. The CDR3 has 15 residues. V was cut by 7 bases and J by 1 base, with 15 bases left in between. The germline V gene has CDR1 MNHEY and CDR2 SVGAGI. Written as DNA, the CDR3 is TGTGCCAGCATCCACGGGTACAGGGGCACAGATACGCAGTATTTT. Its protein product is CASIHGYRGTDTQYF.

V gene TRBV9 combines with J gene TRBJ2-7; possibly TRBD1 for D (7 bases). V lost 4 bases to trimming and J lost 7 bases, with 18 bases between them. The V gene's germline CDR1 is SGDLS and CDR2 YYNGEE. The CDR3 covers 14 residues. Here the CDR3 DNA reads TGTGCCAGCAGCCCCCAGGGGGGCCATTTGGAGCAGTACTTC. Its translation is CASSPQGGHLEQYF.

J is TRBJ2-7 and V is TRBV7-2; 7 bases fit TRBD1. CDR1 is SGHTA and CDR2 is FQGNSA in the germline V gene. The CDR3 sequence is 14 residues long. The V segment lost 7 bases and the J segment 3 bases; nucleotides outside the gene matches: 9. CDR3 DNA sequence: TGTGCCAGCACCCCGAACAGGGGACACTACGAGCAGTACTTC. It yields the protein CASTPNRGHYEQYF.

The CDR3 nucleotides are TGTGCCAGCAGCTTGGCCGCGGGACAGCAATACGAGCAGTACTTC. As protein: CASSLAAGQQYEQYF. The J gene is TRBJ2-7, the V gene TRBV5-4; tentatively, D is TRBD1 (7 bases). The germline gives CDR1 SGHNT, CDR2 YYREEE (reference sequence). V was shortened by 0 bases and J by 4 bases, with 14 bases between the two germline ends. The CDR3 spans 15 residues.

This clone appeared a single time. The chain uses TRBV5-4 and TRBJ2-7, with 7 bases matching TRBD1. Trimming cost V 6 bases and J 2 bases; bases outside gene matches: 5. Germline CDR1 SGHNT, CDR2 YYREEE (reference sequence). This CDR3 is built from 13 residues. CDR3 bases: TGTGCCAGCACCCCAGGGGGAACCTACGAGCAGTACTTC. This encodes CASTPGGTYEQYF.

V usage is TRBV7-8 and J usage is TRBJ2-7; no reliable D call. The CDR3 is made up of 13 amino acids. Germline V gives CDR1 SGHVS, CDR2 FQNEAQ. Deletions cut 0 bases from V and 3 bases from J, with 6 bases between. The CDR3: CASSLASFYEQYF. DNA for the CDR3: TGTGCCAGCAGCTTAGCGTCATTCTACGAGCAGTACTTC.